This TCR beta chain is drawn from a study of blood T cells in healthy people across ages. The use of a sample-barcoded 5' primer and a J-beta primer mix characterized a second PCR of about 7 to 12 cycles. Template switching added a 12-random-nucleotide identifier to every cDNA molecule. TCRdb used MiXCR to reprocess the 5' RACE reads, holding one entry per CDR3 protein. Seen here are some 890,000 distinct CDR3 sequences, 25% to 35% observed once, and the top ten hold roughly a tenth. This clonotype was observed a few times. CDR3 length: 12 residues. Germline V gene sequence: CDR1 DFQATT, CDR2 SNEGSKA (reference sequence). The V and J ends lost 3 bases and 7 bases respectively, with 12 bases between them. These data were likewise used in another study, on T cells of mothers and their children. That source reports: Related mother-child pairs showed slightly, non-significantly higher overlap than unrelated pairs.

Sequencing was done on a sample of blood. This clonotype was sampled from a woman in her 40s in good health. The chain joins TRBV20-1 to TRBJ2-5; no clear D. The DNA of the CDR3 is TGCAGTGCTAGGTCCCCAGAGCGGACCCAGTACTTC. Translated, it gives CSARSPERTQYF.